These 15 T cell receptor beta chains originate from one sample sequenced in a study of T cell responses to AZD1222 COVID-19 vaccine. This table comes from immunoSEQ multiplex PCR, and its TCRdb copy is limited to in-frame clones, with some not included. Here the sample spans fewer than 110,000 clones, roughly 89% being singletons. The starting material was peripheral blood, obtained on day 0 of AZD1222 vaccination. These receptors came from an adult in good health.

This chain links TRBV28 with TRBJ2-3, with a weak D call TRBD1 (6 bases). Trimming pared 6 bases from V and 2 bases from J, leaving 15 bases between. The CDR3 has 15 residues. Germline lookup yields CDR1 MDHEN and CDR2 SYDVKM. CDR3 residues: CASRSQGRFTDTQYF. The CDR3, as DNA: TGTGCCAGCAGATCTCAGGGGCGATTCACAGATACGCAGTATTTT.

The chain's CDR3 is CASSLQGNTEAFF. The CDR3 bases are TGCGCCAGCAGTTTACAGGGGAACACTGAAGCTTTCTTT. The V gene is TRBV5-1, the J gene TRBJ1-1; D may be TRBD1 (6 bases). This CDR3 comprises 13 residues. Germline-derived CDR1 and CDR2 are SGHRS and YFSETQ. V lost 5 bases and J 1 base, leaving 9 bases between the germline ends.

The rearrangement joins TRBV29-1 to TRBJ2-5; 7 bases agree with TRBD1. With 3 bases clipped from V and 5 bases from J, the junction kept 9 bases outside the gene matches. Germline CDR1 reads SQVTM; CDR2 reads ANQGSEA. The CDR3 is 14 residues long. The DNA for the CDR3 is TGCAGCGTTGATCTAGGGGGCGATTCGGAGACCCAGTACTTC. It is translated as CSVDLGGDSETQYF.

This clone turned up a few times. The chain is built from TRBV7-2 and TRBJ1-5, with D uncertain. V was trimmed by 1 base and J by 3 bases, leaving 13 bases between them. This CDR3 spans 16 amino acids. Germline V gene sequence: CDR1 SGHTA, CDR2 FQGNSA. DNA of the CDR3: TGTGCCAGCAGCTTAGGAGGCAGCGCTCTCAATCAGCCCCAGCATTTT. It translates to CASSLGGSALNQPQHF.

J is TRBJ2-7 and V is TRBV27; 14 nucleotides align to TRBD2. V was clipped by 6 bases and J by 0 bases; unmatched bases: 4. The length of the CDR3 is 16 residues. Germline V gene lookup returns CDR1 MNHEY and CDR2 SMNVEV (reference sequence). The CDR3, as DNA: TGTGCCAGCAGCTTCGGGACTAGCGGGAGCTCCTACGAGCAGTACTTC. Protein product: CASSFGTSGSSYEQYF.

The chain uses TRBV5-1 and TRBJ2-3; 14 bases fit TRBD2. The CDR3 totals 20 residues. Trimming cost V 1 base and J 4 bases; bases outside gene matches: 14. Per germline, CDR1 SGHRS and CDR2 YFSETQ. The CDR3 DNA sequence: TGCGCCAGCAGCTTGATCCCACCGGGACTAGCGGGAGAATGGGCAGATACGCAGTATTTT. This translates into CASSLIPPGLAGEWADTQYF.

The genes are TRBV7-9 and TRBJ1-3; D is undetermined. Between the trimmed V and J ends, which lost 1 base and 0 bases, there was a span of 16 bases. The CDR3 is 18 amino acids. Germline V lookup: CDR1 SEHNR, CDR2 FQNEAQ (reference sequence). The CDR3 here is CASSLGPGGMSSGNTIYF. The CDR3 coding sequence is TGTGCCAGCAGCTTAGGTCCGGGAGGGATGAGCTCTGGAAACACCATATATTTT.

This rearrangement joins TRBV30 to TRBJ2-3; 7 bases are shared with TRBD2. Per germline, CDR1 GTSNPN and CDR2 SVGIG (reference sequence). This CDR3 region has 15 residues. Trimming at V came to 0 bases and at J to 4 bases, leaving 7 bases not matched to a gene. CDR3 nucleotides: TGTGCCTGGAGTGTACGCGGGAGATTACCAGATACGCAGTATTTT. This gives the protein CAWSVRGRLPDTQYF.

The CDR3 region has the DNA TGTGCCAGCAGCCACTGGATGGCCGGCGAGCAGTACTTC. This gives the protein CASSHWMAGEQYF. The chain has TRBV11-2 and TRBJ2-7; no clear D gene. The ends were cut back, 5 bases at V and 6 bases at J, with 14 bases in the middle. In germline, CDR1 is SGHAT, CDR2 FQNNGV. This CDR3 comprises 13 residues.

Written as DNA, the CDR3 is TGTGCCAGCAGCTCGACAGGCACAAGCTCCTACAATGAGCAGTTCTTC. This encodes CASSSTGTSSYNEQFF. The V gene is TRBV7-2, the J gene TRBJ2-1; weak D call: TRBD1 (6 bases). Germline lookup yields CDR1 SGHTA and CDR2 FQGNSA. The CDR3 is 16 residues long. V was shortened by 4 bases and J by 0 bases, with 13 bases between the two germline ends.

CDR3 protein: CASSLSVPTGGGGEQFF. CDR3 sequence (DNA): TGTGCCAGCAGCTTATCCGTCCCGACAGGGGGTGGGGGTGAGCAGTTCTTC. The chain combines TRBV7-6 with TRBJ2-1; 9 bases line up with TRBD1. The CDR3 is 17 amino acids. CDR1 and CDR2 (germline): SGHVS, FNYEAQ. Unmatched junction bases numbered 14, after V lost 2 bases and J lost 9 bases. Supplemented by reference TRBV7-6 and TRBJ2-1, the full variable domain reads GAGVSQSPRYKVTKRGQDVALRCDPISGHVSLYWYRQALGQGPEFLTYFNYEAQQDKSGLPNDRFSAERPEGSISTLTIQRTEQRDSAMYRCASSLSVPTGGGGEQFFGPGTRLTVL.

This chain links TRBV28 with TRBJ1-5, with D perhaps matching TRBD1 (5 bases). The V end lost 6 bases, the J end lost 6 bases, and 15 bases lay between the germline ends. Germline CDR1 and CDR2: MDHEN and SYDVKM. CDR3 length: 14 residues. The CDR3 sequence: CASRGQGDSQPQHF. The DNA for the CDR3 is TGTGCCAGCAGAGGCCAGGGTGATTCTCAGCCCCAGCATTTT. Together with reference TRBV28 and TRBJ1-5, the CDR3 gives the full variable domain: DVKVTQSSRYLVKRTGEKVFLECVQDMDHENMFWYRQDPGLGLRLIYFSYDVKMKEKGDIPEGYSVSREKKERFSLILESASTNQTSMYLCASRGQGDSQPQHFGDGTRLSIL.

A single count supports this clone. The chain links TRBV19 to TRBJ2-2; a possible D gene is TRBD2 (6 bases). CDR1 LNHDA and CDR2 SQIVND come from the germline V gene (reference sequence). V lost 5 bases, J lost 4 bases, and 17 bases lay in between. This CDR3 contains 16 residues. CDR3 loop: CASSPLTGVGTGELFF. The CDR3 bases are TGTGCCAGTAGTCCCCTGACGGGGGTAGGCACCGGGGAGCTGTTTTTT.

The gene calls are TRBV6-2 or TRBV6-3 and TRBJ2-7; 9 nucleotides match TRBD1. Germline V gives CDR1 MNHEY, CDR2 SVGEGT. CDR3 size: 15 residues. V shed 2 bases, J shed 1 base, and the junction held 3 bases outside the gene matches. The DNA for the CDR3 is TGTGCCAGCAGTTACCCGACAGGGGGGTCCTACGAGCAGTACTTC. It translates to CASSYPTGGSYEQYF.

The chain joins TRBV3-1 (or the pseudogene TRBV3-2) to TRBJ1-6; D remains unclear. Between the trimmed V and J ends, which lost 0 bases and 6 bases, there was a span of 9 bases. Germline loops: CDR1 LGHDT, CDR2 YNNKEL (reference sequence). This CDR3 is 15 amino acids long. The CDR3 spells CASSQDFTANSPLHF. CDR3 nucleotide sequence: TGTGCCAGCAGCCAAGATTTTACAGCTAATTCACCCCTCCACTTT.